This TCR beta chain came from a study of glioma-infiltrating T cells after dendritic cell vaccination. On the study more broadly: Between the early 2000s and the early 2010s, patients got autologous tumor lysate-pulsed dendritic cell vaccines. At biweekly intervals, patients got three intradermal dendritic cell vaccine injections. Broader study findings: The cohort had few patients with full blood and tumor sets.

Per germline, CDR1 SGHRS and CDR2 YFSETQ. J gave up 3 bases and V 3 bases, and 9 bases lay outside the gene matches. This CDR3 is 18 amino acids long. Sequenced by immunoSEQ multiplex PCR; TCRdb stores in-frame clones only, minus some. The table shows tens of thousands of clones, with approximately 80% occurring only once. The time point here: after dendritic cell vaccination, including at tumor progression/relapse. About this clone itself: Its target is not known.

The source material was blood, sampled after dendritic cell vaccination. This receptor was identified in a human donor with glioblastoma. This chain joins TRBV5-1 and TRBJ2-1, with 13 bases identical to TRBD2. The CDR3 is CASSSGLAGDVFYNEQFF. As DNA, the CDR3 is TGCGCCAGCAGCTCAGGACTAGCGGGAGACGTATTCTACAATGAGCAGTTCTTC.